This T cell receptor beta chain was identified in a study of vaccination and CD4 T cells after COVID-19. In regard to this clonotype: The target antigen is unknown.

Per germline, CDR1 LNHDA and CDR2 SQIVND (reference sequence). The trim removed 7 bases at V and 3 bases at J, leaving 9 bases unmatched. The CDR3 runs to 14 residues. Cultured CD4+ T-cell DNA underwent Oncomine TCR Beta short-read sequencing. Scientists extracted genomic DNA from CD4+ T cells grown in culture. TCRdb reprocessed the PCR reads via MiXCR and lists one record per CDR3 protein. The sample carries under 8,000 distinct CDR3 sequences, roughly 33% recorded once. Described treatment: roughly 10-day PBMC culture with coronavirus spike peptide pools or control peptides (ViraFEST assay). It was before the COVID-19 pandemic (2011-2018) that the unexposed donor's CD4+ T cells were collected.

This clonotype was sampled from a human donor in good health. The sequenced sample was CD4+ T cells from blood, cultured in vitro. V is TRBV19 and J is TRBJ2-7, with TRBD2 matching 7 bases. The CDR3 sequence is CASTPASGYYEQYF. DNA of the CDR3: TGTGCCAGTACGCCGGCTAGCGGATACTACGAGCAGTACTTC.